This T cell receptor (beta chain) was found in a study of blood T cell repertoires in COVID-19 (dated by TCRdb to 2019 to 2021). Regarding the study in general: Samples covering the acute and convalescent phases of COVID-19 were provided by collaborators in the United States, Italy and Spain. The prospective study material was composed of cDNA or gDNA derived from T cells, B-cell-depleted T cells, or PBMCs. Subjects who had been exposed to COVID-19, were actively infected with it, or had recovered from it provided the deeply sampled blood TCRbeta repertoires that made up the dataset. A freely available public database, intended as a resource for researchers studying the immune response to SARS-CoV-2, is where the repertoires were released. The samples were drawn from two sources: the first 160 participants of the ongoing ImmuneRACE study, and some 1,300 subjects contributed by 6 global collaborators. Sample metadata almost always included a de-identified subject ID, COVID-19 status, age in years and sex. HLA class I and class II types, where available, came from metadata supplied by the sample provider rather than from assay-based typing.

Overall results and qualifications from the work: The quantity of clinical and demographic metadata differed by source and by participant and was supplied without curation.

The immunoSEQ Assay, a bias-controlled multiplex PCR, was used to amplify TCRbeta CDR3 regions from genomic DNA. The authors' pipeline ran thus. Nucleated cell counts per sample were estimated from amplification of reference gene primers within the assay. To quantify the absolute abundance of each unique TCRbeta CDR3 rearrangement, sequence reads were collapsed and filtered. For each sample, productive Simpson clonality was calculated by taking the square root of Simpson's diversity index across productive rearrangements. In TCRdb, the immuneACCESS table is reduced to in-frame sequences with V and J assigned. These tables do not hold every clone; where another copy was compared, an unresolved V gene accounts for under half, and the others remain unexplained. V and J calls and clone size are as listed in that table; D and trimming were resolved from the DNA. The sample table shows 140,000 to 150,000 clones, and 88% are seen once. Roughly 2.5% of the sample goes to the ten largest clones.

Of note for this clone: Which antigen it targets is not known. Per-base quality was not reported, and no clone a single base away is much larger than it.

The germline V gene (reference sequence) provides CDR1 LGHDT and CDR2 YNNKEL. Unmatched junction bases come to 9, with V trimmed by 8 bases and J by 5 bases. The CDR3 holds 14 amino acids from the cysteine to the phenylalanine. The retained sequence is limited to the CDR3, 42 bases, with the frame set at the first base. In Seattle, one collaborating source enrolled patients while the infection was active and tracked those patients longitudinally over the course of disease. Whole blood was collected in K2EDTA tubes by collaborating institutions according to the institutions' own protocols. For TCRbeta analysis, collaborators shipped samples as frozen whole blood, isolated PBMCs, or DNA extracted from either of those sample types.

The chain is encoded by TRBV3-1 (or the pseudogene TRBV3-2) joined to TRBJ1-5, with TRBD1 identical over 7 junction bases. The TCR comes from a human donor with COVID-19, enrolled during active disease. The donor label of this sample is uncertain. Sequencing used peripheral blood. The nucleotide sequence is given as TGTGCCAGCGGGGGGACAGAGTGGGATCAGCCCCAGCATTTT. Translated, this gives CASGGTEWDQPQHF.